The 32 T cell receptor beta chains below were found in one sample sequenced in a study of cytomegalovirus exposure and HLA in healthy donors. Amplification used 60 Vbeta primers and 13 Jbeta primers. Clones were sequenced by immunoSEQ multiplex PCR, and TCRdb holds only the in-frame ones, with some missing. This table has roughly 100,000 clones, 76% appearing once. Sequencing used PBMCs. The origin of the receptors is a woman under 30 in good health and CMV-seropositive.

CDR3 bases: TGTGCCAGCTCACCACCCAGTACCAATGAAAAACTGTTTTTT. Its protein is CASSPPSTNEKLFF. The gene calls are TRBV18 and TRBJ1-4, with D uncertain. The V gene lost 0 bases and the J gene lost 5 bases, with 7 bases spanning the gap. Germline CDR1 KGHSH, CDR2 LQKENI. The CDR3 length is 14 residues.

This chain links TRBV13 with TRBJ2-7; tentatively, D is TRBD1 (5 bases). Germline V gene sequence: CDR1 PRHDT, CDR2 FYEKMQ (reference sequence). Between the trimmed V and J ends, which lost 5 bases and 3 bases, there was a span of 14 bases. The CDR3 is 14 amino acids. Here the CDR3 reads CASSQGDGLYEQYF. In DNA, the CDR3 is TGTGCCAGCAGCCAAGGGGATGGGCTCTACGAGCAGTACTTC.

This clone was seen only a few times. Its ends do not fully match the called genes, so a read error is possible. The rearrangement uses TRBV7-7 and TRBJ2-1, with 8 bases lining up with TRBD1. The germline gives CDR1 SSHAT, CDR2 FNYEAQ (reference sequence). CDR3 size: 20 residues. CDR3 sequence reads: CASSLAPTGDLNEEYNEQFF. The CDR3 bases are TGTGCTAGCAGCTTAGCGCCGACAGGGGACCTTAACGAAGAATACAATGAGCAGTTCTTC.

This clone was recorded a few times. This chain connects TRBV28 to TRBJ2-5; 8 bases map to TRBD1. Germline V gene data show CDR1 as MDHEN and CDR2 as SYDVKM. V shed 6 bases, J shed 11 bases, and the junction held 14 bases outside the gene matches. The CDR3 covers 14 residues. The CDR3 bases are TGTGCCAGCAGCGCGATCAGGGGGCGCATGGGGCAGTACTTC. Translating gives CASSAIRGRMGQYF.

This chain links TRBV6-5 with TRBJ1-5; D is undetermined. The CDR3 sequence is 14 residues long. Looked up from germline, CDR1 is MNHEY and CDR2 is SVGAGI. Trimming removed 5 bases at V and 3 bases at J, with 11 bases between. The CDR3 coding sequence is TGTGCCAGCAGTCTGAGCAGGTTCAATCAGCCCCAGCATTTT. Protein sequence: CASSLSRFNQPQHF.

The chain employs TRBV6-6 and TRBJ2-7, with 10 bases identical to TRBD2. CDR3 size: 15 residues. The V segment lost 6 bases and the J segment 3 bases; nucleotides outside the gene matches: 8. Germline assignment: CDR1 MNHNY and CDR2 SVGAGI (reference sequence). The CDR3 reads CASSVGTSELYEQYF. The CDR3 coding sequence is TGTGCCAGCAGCGTCGGGACTAGCGAACTCTACGAGCAGTACTTC.

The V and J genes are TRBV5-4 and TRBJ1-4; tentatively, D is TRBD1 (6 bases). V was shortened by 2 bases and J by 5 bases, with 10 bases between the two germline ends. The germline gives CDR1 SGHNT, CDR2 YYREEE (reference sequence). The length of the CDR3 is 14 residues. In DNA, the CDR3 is TGTGCCAGCAGCTTTGGGGGCCTCAATGAAAAACTGTTTTTT. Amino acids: CASSFGGLNEKLFF.

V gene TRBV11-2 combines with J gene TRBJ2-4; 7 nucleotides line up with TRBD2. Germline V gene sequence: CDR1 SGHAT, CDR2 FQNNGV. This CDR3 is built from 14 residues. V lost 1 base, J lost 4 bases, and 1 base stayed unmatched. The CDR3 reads CASSLAGGKNIQYF. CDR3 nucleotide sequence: TGTGCCAGCAGCTTAGCGGGGGGAAAAAACATTCAGTACTTC.

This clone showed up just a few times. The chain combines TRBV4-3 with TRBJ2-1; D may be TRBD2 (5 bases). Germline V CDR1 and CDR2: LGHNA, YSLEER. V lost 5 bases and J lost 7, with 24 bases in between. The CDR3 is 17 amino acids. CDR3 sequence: CASSSNLKRKYGNEQFF. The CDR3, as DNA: TGCGCCAGCAGCTCAAACCTTAAGCGGAAGTACGGGAATGAGCAGTTCTTC.

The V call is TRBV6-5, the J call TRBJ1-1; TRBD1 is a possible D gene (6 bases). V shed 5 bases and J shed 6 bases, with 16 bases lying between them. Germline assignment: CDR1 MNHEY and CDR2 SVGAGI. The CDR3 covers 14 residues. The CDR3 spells CASSEVRGFAEAFF. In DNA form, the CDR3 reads TGTGCCAGCAGTGAAGTGAGGGGGTTCGCTGAAGCTTTCTTT.

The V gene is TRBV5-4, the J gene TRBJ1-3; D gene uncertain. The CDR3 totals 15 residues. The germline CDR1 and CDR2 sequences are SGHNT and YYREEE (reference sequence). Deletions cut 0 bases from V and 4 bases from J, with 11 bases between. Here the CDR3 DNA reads TGTGCCAGCAGCTTGGCGTCTGTTGCGGGAAACACCATATATTTT. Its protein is CASSLASVAGNTIYF. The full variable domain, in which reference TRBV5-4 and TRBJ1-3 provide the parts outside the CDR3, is ETGVTQSPTHLIKTRGQQVTLRCSSQSGHNTVSWYQQALGQGPQFIFQYYREEENGRGNFPPRFSGLQFPNYSSELNVNALELDDSALYLCASSLASVAGNTIYFGEGSWLTVV.

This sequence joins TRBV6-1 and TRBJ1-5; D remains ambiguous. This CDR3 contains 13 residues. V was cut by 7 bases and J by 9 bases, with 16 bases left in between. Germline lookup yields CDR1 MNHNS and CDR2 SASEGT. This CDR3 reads CASKYMSSGPQHF. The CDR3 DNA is TGTGCCAGCAAGTACATGTCCTCTGGGCCCCAGCATTTT.

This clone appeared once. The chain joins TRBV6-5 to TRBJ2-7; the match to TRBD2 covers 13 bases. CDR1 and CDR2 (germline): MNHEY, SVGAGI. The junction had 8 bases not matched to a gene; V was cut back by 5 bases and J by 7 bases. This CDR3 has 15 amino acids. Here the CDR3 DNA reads TGTGCCAGCAGTCCCGGGACTAGCGGGGTCTGGGAGCAGTACTTC. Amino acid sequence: CASSPGTSGVWEQYF.

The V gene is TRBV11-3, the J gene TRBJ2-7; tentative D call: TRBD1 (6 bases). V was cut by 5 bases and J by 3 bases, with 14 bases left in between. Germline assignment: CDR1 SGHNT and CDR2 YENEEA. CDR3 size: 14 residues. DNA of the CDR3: TGTGCCAGCAGCCTACAGGGATCGAGCTACGAGCAGTACTTC. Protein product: CASSLQGSSYEQYF.

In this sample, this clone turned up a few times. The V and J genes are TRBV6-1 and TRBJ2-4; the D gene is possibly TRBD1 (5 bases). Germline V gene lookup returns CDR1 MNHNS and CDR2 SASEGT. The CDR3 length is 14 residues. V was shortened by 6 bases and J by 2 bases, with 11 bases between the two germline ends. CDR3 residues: CASRGRNTKNIQYF. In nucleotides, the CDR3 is TGTGCCAGCAGGGGGCGTAACACCAAAAACATTCAGTACTTC.

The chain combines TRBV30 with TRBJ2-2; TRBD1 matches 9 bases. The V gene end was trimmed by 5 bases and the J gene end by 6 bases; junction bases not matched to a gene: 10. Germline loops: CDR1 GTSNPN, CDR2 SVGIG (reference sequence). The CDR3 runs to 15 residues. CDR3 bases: TGTGCCTGGGCCCGGGACAGGGAAAGGGCCGGGGAGCTGTTTTTT. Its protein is CAWARDRERAGELFF.

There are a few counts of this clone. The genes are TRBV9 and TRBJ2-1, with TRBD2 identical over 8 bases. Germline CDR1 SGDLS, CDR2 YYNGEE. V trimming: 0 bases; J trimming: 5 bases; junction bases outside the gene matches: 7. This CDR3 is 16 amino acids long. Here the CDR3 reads CASSVGRREVNNEQFF. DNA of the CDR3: TGTGCCAGCAGCGTAGGGAGGCGGGAGGTCAACAATGAGCAGTTCTTC.

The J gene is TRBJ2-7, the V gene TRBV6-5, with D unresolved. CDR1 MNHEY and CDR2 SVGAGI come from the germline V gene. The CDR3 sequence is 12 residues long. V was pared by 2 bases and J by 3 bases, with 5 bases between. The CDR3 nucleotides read TGTGCCAGCAGTTACCCCTACTACGAGCAGTACTTC. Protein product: CASSYPYYEQYF.

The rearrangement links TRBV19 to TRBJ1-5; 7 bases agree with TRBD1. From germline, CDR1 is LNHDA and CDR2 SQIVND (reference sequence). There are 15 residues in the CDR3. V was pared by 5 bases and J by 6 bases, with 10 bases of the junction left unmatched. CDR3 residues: CASSSRQGASQPQHF. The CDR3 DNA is TGTGCCAGTAGTTCTCGACAGGGAGCCTCTCAGCCCCAGCATTTT. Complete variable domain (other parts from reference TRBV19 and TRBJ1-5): DGGITQSPKYLFRKEGQNVTLSCEQNLNHDAMYWYRQDPGQGLRLIYYSQIVNDFQKGDIAEGYSVSREKKESFPLTVTSAQKNPTAFYLCASSSRQGASQPQHFGDGTRLSIL.

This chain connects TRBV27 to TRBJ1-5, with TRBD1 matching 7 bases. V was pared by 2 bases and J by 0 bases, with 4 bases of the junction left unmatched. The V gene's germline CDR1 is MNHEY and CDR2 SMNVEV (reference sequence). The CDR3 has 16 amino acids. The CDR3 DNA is TGTGCCAGCAGTTTAATTGGGACAGTTAGCAATCAGCCCCAGCATTTT. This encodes CASSLIGTVSNQPQHF.

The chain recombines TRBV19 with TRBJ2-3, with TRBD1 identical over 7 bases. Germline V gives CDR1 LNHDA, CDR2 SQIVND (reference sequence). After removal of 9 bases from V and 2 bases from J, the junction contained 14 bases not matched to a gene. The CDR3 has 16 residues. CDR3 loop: CASSYGRDRYTDTQYF. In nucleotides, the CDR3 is TGTGCCAGCAGTTACGGCCGGGACAGATACACAGATACGCAGTATTTT.

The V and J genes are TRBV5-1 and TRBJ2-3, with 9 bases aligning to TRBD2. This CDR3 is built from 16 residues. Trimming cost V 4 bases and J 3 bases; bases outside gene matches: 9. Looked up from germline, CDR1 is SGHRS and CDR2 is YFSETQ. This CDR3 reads CASSSLAGRFTDTQYF. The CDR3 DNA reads TGCGCCAGCAGCAGTCTAGCGGGGAGGTTTACAGATACGCAGTATTTT.

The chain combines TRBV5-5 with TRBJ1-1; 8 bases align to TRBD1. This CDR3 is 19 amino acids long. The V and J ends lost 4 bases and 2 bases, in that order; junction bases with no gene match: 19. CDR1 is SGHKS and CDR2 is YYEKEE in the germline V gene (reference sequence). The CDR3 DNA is TGTGCCAGCAGCGGCACCTCTCGGACGGGACAGGACTTAAACACTGAAGCTTTCTTT. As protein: CASSGTSRTGQDLNTEAFF.

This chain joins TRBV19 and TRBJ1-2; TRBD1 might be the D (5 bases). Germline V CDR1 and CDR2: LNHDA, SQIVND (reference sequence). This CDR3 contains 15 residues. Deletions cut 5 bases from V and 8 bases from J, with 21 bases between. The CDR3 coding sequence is TGTGCCAGTAGTCTCCCGGGACTGAAACGGGGCGGCTACACCTTC. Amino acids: CASSLPGLKRGGYTF.

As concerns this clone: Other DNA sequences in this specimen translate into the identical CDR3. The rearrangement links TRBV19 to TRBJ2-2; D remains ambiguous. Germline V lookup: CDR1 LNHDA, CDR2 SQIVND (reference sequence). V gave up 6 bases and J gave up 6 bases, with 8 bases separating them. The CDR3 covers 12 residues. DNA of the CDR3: TGTGCCAGTAGGCTAGTTTCCGGGGAGCTGTTTTTT. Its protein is CASRLVSGELFF.

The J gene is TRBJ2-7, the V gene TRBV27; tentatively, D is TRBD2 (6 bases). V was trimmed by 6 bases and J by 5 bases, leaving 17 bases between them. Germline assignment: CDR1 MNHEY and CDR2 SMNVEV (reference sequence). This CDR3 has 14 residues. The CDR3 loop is CASRRARDSDEQYF. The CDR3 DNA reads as TGTGCCAGCAGGCGGGCACGGGACTCGGACGAGCAGTACTTC.

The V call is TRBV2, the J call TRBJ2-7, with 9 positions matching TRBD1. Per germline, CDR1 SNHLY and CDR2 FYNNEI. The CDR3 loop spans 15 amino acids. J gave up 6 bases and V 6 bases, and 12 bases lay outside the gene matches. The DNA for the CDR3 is TGTGCCAGCAGAACCCCCCGGGACAGGGTCGGCGAGCAGTACTTC. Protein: CASRTPRDRVGEQYF.

The CDR3 sequence: CASSLELGGAIGSNQPQHF. CDR3 coding DNA: TGTGCCAGCAGCTTAGAACTGGGGGGGGCAATTGGAAGCAATCAGCCCCAGCATTTT. The chain links TRBV11-3 to TRBJ1-5, with D perhaps matching TRBD1 (6 bases). The ends were cut back, 0 bases at V and 1 base at J, with 19 bases in the middle. The length of the CDR3 is 19 residues. Germline CDR1 SGHNT, CDR2 YENEEA.

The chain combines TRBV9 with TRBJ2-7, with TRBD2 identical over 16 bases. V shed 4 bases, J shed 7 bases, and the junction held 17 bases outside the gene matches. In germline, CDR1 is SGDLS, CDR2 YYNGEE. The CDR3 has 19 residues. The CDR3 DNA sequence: TGTGCCAGCAGCCTCCGTCCCGGGACTAGCGGGGGGGCGTCCGGAGAGCAGTACTTC. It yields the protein CASSLRPGTSGGASGEQYF.

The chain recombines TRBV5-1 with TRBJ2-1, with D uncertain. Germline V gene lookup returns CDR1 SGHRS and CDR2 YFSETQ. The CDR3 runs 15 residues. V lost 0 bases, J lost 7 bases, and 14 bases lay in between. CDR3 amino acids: CASSLAVAGLNEQFF. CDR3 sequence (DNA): TGCGCCAGCAGCTTGGCCGTCGCCGGTTTGAATGAGCAGTTCTTC.

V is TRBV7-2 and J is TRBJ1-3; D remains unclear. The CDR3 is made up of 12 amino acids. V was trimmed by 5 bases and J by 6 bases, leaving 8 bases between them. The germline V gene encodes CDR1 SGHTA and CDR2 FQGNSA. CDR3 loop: CASSPALNTIYF. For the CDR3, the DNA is TGTGCCAGCAGCCCCGCACTAAACACCATATATTTT.

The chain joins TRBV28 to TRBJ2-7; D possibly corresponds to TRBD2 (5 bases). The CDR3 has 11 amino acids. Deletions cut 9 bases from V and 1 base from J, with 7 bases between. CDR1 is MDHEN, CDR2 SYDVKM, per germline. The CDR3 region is CASSGSYEQYF. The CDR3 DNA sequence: TGTGCCAGTTCGGGGTCCTACGAGCAGTACTTC. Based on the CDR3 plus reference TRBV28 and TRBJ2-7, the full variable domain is DVKVTQSSRYLVKRTGEKVFLECVQDMDHENMFWYRQDPGLGLRLIYFSYDVKMKEKGDIPEGYSVSREKKERFSLILESASTNQTSMYLCASSGSYEQYFGPGTRLTVT.